This TCR beta chain appears in the sequencing data of a study of blood T cell repertoires in COVID-19. The overall study: Material from acute and convalescent COVID-19 was sourced from the United States, Italy and Spain. Sources were T cells, B-cell-depleted T cells, or PBMCs; the material itself was cDNA or gDNA.

This clone appeared a single time. As handled by the study authors: Nucleated cell number was recorded as an estimate derived from reference gene primer amplification. Here immunoSEQ multiplex PCR was the method, and the copy in TCRdb shows in-frame clones only, minus some. The D gene and trimming were derived from the DNA, and the V and J assignments and clone size from that table. The sample has some 41,000 clones; about four fifths are singletons. CDR1 MNHEY and CDR2 SMNVEV come from the germline V gene (reference sequence). V lost 7 bases, J lost 0 bases, and 13 bases lay in between. The CDR3 contains 15 residues.

The chain uses TRBV27 and TRBJ1-5, with D perhaps matching TRBD1 (5 bases). Material: peripheral blood. The TCR comes from a man aged 35-49 years with active or convalescent COVID-19. The CDR3 loop is CASNPGLYSNQPQHF. The CDR3 DNA sequence: TGTGCCAGCAACCCAGGGCTTTATAGCAATCAGCCCCAGCATTTT.